Following are 25 T cell receptor beta chains from one sample sequenced in a study of blood T cell repertoires in COVID-19. Generated by immunoSEQ multiplex PCR, the TCRdb table keeps only in-frame clones and is missing some. The sample lists around 150,000 clones; around 87% were seen once. Sample: peripheral blood. These receptors all stem from a woman aged 55-70 years with active or convalescent COVID-19.

The chain links TRBV7-8 to TRBJ2-3, with 9 bases lining up with TRBD1. Losses at the gene ends were 5 bases for V and 4 bases for J; bases not matched to a gene: 10. From germline, CDR1 is SGHVS and CDR2 FQNEAQ. The CDR3 covers 16 residues. CDR3 nucleotide sequence: TGTGCCAGCAGCCCAGCGGGACAGGGAGGTGCAGATACGCAGTATTTT. Protein product: CASSPAGQGGADTQYF.

DNA of the CDR3: TGTGCCAGCAGCAGACTCGGACAGGGGGCAATGGACAATGAGCAGTTCTTC. As protein: CASSRLGQGAMDNEQFF. V gene TRBV5-4 combines with J gene TRBJ2-1, with 11 bases that match TRBD1. This CDR3 has 17 amino acids. The germline V gene has CDR1 SGHNT and CDR2 YYREEE (reference sequence). J gave up 5 bases and V 4 bases, and 11 bases lay outside the gene matches.

The chain uses TRBV4-1 and TRBJ1-6, with 8 positions matching TRBD1. CDR3 length equals 15 residues. Germline loops: CDR1 MGHRA, CDR2 YSYEKL. The trim removed 5 bases at V and 10 bases at J, leaving 10 bases unmatched. For the CDR3, the DNA is TGCGCCAGCAGCAAAGCGGACAGGGTGGAATCACCCCTCCACTTT. This codes for CASSKADRVESPLHF.

The V gene is TRBV4-1, the J gene TRBJ2-7; 10 bases agree with TRBD1. The germline gives CDR1 MGHRA, CDR2 YSYEKL. V lost 0 bases and J lost 4; bases outside the gene matches: 6. The CDR3 spans 16 residues. CDR3 protein: CASSQERTGGGYEQYF. In DNA, the CDR3 is TGCGCCAGCAGCCAAGAGAGGACAGGGGGGGGGTACGAGCAGTACTTC.

The chain joins TRBV30 to TRBJ1-6, with TRBD1 matching over 9 bases. In germline, CDR1 is GTSNPN, CDR2 SVGIG (reference sequence). V was clipped by 5 bases and J by 8 bases; unmatched bases: 7. The CDR3 covers 14 residues. This CDR3 is CAWVQGAYDSPLHF. The CDR3 DNA is TGTGCCTGGGTACAGGGGGCATACGATTCACCCCTCCACTTT.

This chain links TRBV28 with TRBJ2-3; TRBD2 matches 8 bases. The germline V gene has CDR1 MDHEN and CDR2 SYDVKM. The CDR3 runs 15 residues. The junction had 7 bases not matched to a gene; V was cut back by 4 bases and J by 4 bases. CDR3 DNA: TGTGCCAGCAGTTACCCTAGCGGGTCAGCAGATACGCAGTATTTT. Protein: CASSYPSGSADTQYF. Full variable domain (rest looked up from reference TRBV28 and TRBJ2-3): DVKVTQSSRYLVKRTGEKVFLECVQDMDHENMFWYRQDPGLGLRLIYFSYDVKMKEKGDIPEGYSVSREKKERFSLILESASTNQTSMYLCASSYPSGSADTQYFGPGTRLTVL.

This chain uses TRBV7-2 with TRBJ2-7; D gene ambiguous. Germline-derived CDR1 and CDR2 are SGHTA and FQGNSA. V was pared by 1 base and J by 2 bases, with 9 bases between. CDR3 length equals 14 residues. CDR3 bases: TGTGCCAGCAGCTTAGGGCACCTCACCTACGAGCAGTACTTC. It codes for CASSLGHLTYEQYF. The full variable domain, in which reference TRBV7-2 and TRBJ2-7 provide the parts outside the CDR3, is GAGVSQSPSNKVTEKGKDVELRCDPISGHTALYWYRQSLGQGLEFLIYFQGNSAPDKSGLPSDRFSAERTGGSVSTLTIQRTQQEDSAVYLCASSLGHLTYEQYFGPGTRLTVT.

This chain links TRBV10-1 with TRBJ1-2, with D uncertain. The CDR3 consists of 15 residues. V was pared by 0 bases and J by 5 bases, with 13 bases between. Germline V gives CDR1 WNHNN, CDR2 SYGVQD (reference sequence). CDR3 in DNA: TGCGCCAGCAGTGAGTCGACGAGCCAGCGGTATGGCTACACCTTC. Translation gives CASSESTSQRYGYTF.

The V call is TRBV4-3, the J call TRBJ2-1, with D tentatively TRBD1 (6 bases). CDR3 length: 16 residues. The V end lost 4 bases, the J end lost 0 bases, and 13 bases lay between the germline ends. CDR1 and CDR2 from the germline V gene are LGHNA and YSLEER. The CDR3 spells CASSPGTRDSYNEQFF. The DNA for the CDR3 is TGCGCCAGCAGCCCAGGGACACGCGACTCCTACAATGAGCAGTTCTTC.

This clone was seen a few times. V usage is TRBV6-5 and J usage is TRBJ1-1; D remains unclear. The CDR3 spans 14 residues. Trimming cost V 1 base and J 1 base, with 7 bases left between them. In germline, CDR1 is MNHEY, CDR2 SVGAGI. The DNA for the CDR3 is TGTGCCAGCAGTTACTTGCCAGGGAACACTGAAGCTTTCTTT. This encodes CASSYLPGNTEAFF.

The rearrangement links TRBV3-1 (or the pseudogene TRBV3-2) to TRBJ1-2; 9 bases fit TRBD1. Unmatched junction bases numbered 20, after V lost 7 bases and J lost 2 bases. This CDR3 is 19 amino acids long. The germline gives CDR1 LGHDT, CDR2 YNNKEL (reference sequence). The CDR3 sequence: CASNPPLRQGDDGNYGYTF. The CDR3 nucleotides are TGTGCCAGCAATCCCCCTCTTAGACAGGGGGATGATGGGAACTATGGCTACACCTTC.

This clone has only one observation. The chain recombines TRBV13 with TRBJ1-1; D not certain. CDR1 and CDR2 from the germline V gene are PRHDT and FYEKMQ (reference sequence). The V end lost 7 bases, the J end lost 2 bases, and 11 bases lay between the germline ends. This CDR3 has 13 amino acids. The CDR3 sequence: CASTHNSNTEAFF. Here the CDR3 DNA reads TGTGCCAGCACCCACAACAGCAACACTGAAGCTTTCTTT. Full variable domain (rest looked up from reference TRBV13 and TRBJ1-1): AAGVIQSPRHLIKEKRETATLKCYPIPRHDTVYWYQQGPGQDPQFLISFYEKMQSDKGSIPDRFSAQQFSDYHSELNMSSLELGDSALYFCASTHNSNTEAFFGQGTRLTVV.

The CDR3 region has the DNA TGTGCCAGCAGCCAAGGGGATGAGCAGTTCTTC. This codes for CASSQGDEQFF. V is TRBV6-6 and J is TRBJ2-1; possible D gene TRBD1, 5 bases. There are 11 residues in the CDR3. Germline lookup yields CDR1 MNHNY and CDR2 SVGAGI (reference sequence). V was clipped by 6 bases and J by 8 bases, with 8 bases between them.

J is TRBJ1-5 and V is TRBV30; TRBD1 matches at 11 bases. The CDR3 consists of 17 residues. Germline CDR1 GTSNPN, CDR2 SVGIG (reference sequence). The trim removed 2 bases at V and 6 bases at J, leaving 12 bases unmatched. CDR3 protein: CAWSRTGGALRAQPQHF. The CDR3 DNA reads TGTGCCTGGAGTCGGACAGGGGGCGCTTTAAGGGCTCAGCCCCAGCATTTT.

This clone occurred a few times. The V call is TRBV3-1 (or the pseudogene TRBV3-2), the J call TRBJ1-6, with D maybe TRBD1 (6 bases). This CDR3 comprises 16 residues. V lost 1 base to trimming and J lost 7 bases, with 14 bases between them. Germline-derived CDR1 and CDR2 are LGHDT and YNNKEL (reference sequence). The CDR3 sequence: CASSQVAGTGNSPLHF. The CDR3 nucleotides are TGTGCCAGCAGCCAAGTGGCAGGTACAGGGAATTCACCCCTCCACTTT.

This chain connects TRBV2 to TRBJ1-5; 7 nucleotides align to TRBD1. The length of the CDR3 is 14 residues. V lost 5 bases to trimming and J lost 4 bases; unmatched junction nucleotides: 5. CDR1 SNHLY and CDR2 FYNNEI come from the germline V gene. The CDR3 reads CASSPTGANQPQHF. DNA for the CDR3: TGTGCCAGCAGTCCTACAGGGGCAAATCAGCCCCAGCATTTT. The entire variable domain, with the rest obtained from reference TRBV2 and TRBJ1-5, is as follows: EPEVTQTPSHQVTQMGQEVILRCVPISNHLYFYWYRQILGQKVEFLVSFYNNEISEKSEIFDDQFSVERPDGSNFTLKIRSTKLEDSAMYFCASSPTGANQPQHFGDGTRLSIL.

V usage is TRBV7-3 and J usage is TRBJ1-2; TRBD1 might be the D (6 bases). CDR3 length equals 12 residues. V lost 5 bases, J lost 6 bases, and 10 bases lay in between. Germline CDR1 is SGHTA and CDR2 is FQGTGA. The CDR3 region is CASSATGNGYTF. The CDR3 region has the DNA TGTGCCAGCAGCGCTACAGGGAATGGCTACACCTTC.

This clone was observed a single time. The J gene is TRBJ1-6, the V gene TRBV18; 10 bases match TRBD1. V lost 1 base, J lost 5 bases, and 5 bases stayed unmatched. This CDR3 region has 17 residues. Germline lookup yields CDR1 KGHSH and CDR2 LQKENI. The CDR3 nucleotides read TGTGCCAGCTCACCACGGGCGGGACAGGGGAATAATTCACCCCTCCACTTT. Protein: CASSPRAGQGNNSPLHF.

The chain joins TRBV7-9 to TRBJ2-4, with 7 bases that match TRBD1. The germline CDR1 and CDR2 sequences are SEHNR and FQNEAQ (reference sequence). The V and J ends lost 5 bases and 5 bases, in that order; junction bases with no gene match: 6. The CDR3 is made up of 14 amino acids. The chain's CDR3 is CASSKGTAQNIQYF. DNA for the CDR3: TGTGCCAGCAGCAAAGGGACAGCACAAAACATTCAGTACTTC.

This sequence joins TRBV12-3 or TRBV12-4 and TRBJ2-1, with 8 bases aligning to TRBD2. CDR3 size: 13 residues. Trimming took 3 bases from V and 10 from J; bases not matched to a gene: 5. The CDR3 sequence is CASSFTSGGEQFF. CDR3 DNA sequence: TGTGCCAGCAGTTTTACTAGCGGAGGGGAGCAGTTCTTC.

The chain carries TRBV6-1 and TRBJ2-5; D unclear. Germline V gene data show CDR1 as MNHNS and CDR2 as SASEGT. The ends were cut back, 2 bases at V and 5 bases at J, with 18 bases in the middle. CDR3 length: 16 amino acids. The DNA for the CDR3 is TGTGCCAGCAGTGAAAAAGTTCTGGGCCCAGAGGAGACCCAGTACTTC. This codes for CASSEKVLGPEETQYF.

The chain recombines TRBV6-2 or TRBV6-3 with TRBJ1-2; TRBD1 matches 8 bases. Trimming took 1 base from V and 5 from J; bases not matched to a gene: 3. The CDR3 contains 14 residues. Germline lookup yields CDR1 MNHEY and CDR2 SVGEGT. The CDR3 nucleotides are TGTGCCAGCAGTTACTGGGGACAGGTGTATGGCTACACCTTC. This codes for CASSYWGQVYGYTF.

This clone has a single count. The chain links TRBV30 to TRBJ2-2; 8 bases fit TRBD1. V dropped 5 bases and J dropped 1; count of bases not matched to a gene: 6. The CDR3 extends over 15 amino acids. Germline V CDR1 and CDR2: GTSNPN, SVGIG (reference sequence). CDR3 in DNA: TGTGCCTGGGACCGGACAGGGCGGAACACCGGGGAGCTGTTTTTT. The encoded protein is CAWDRTGRNTGELFF.

This clone was found a few times. Written as DNA, the CDR3 is TGTGCCAGTAGCCGGCCGCGGTTGGACAGGGGGCGATGGAACACTGAAGCTTTCTTT. It yields the protein CASSRPRLDRGRWNTEAFF. The rearrangement uses TRBV19 and TRBJ1-1, with TRBD1 matching over 11 bases. Germline V CDR1 and CDR2: LNHDA, SQIVND (reference sequence). There are 19 residues in the CDR3. The trim removed 6 bases at V and 1 base at J, leaving 16 bases unmatched. The full variable domain, completed using reference TRBV19 and TRBJ1-1, is DGGITQSPKYLFRKEGQNVTLSCEQNLNHDAMYWYRQDPGQGLRLIYYSQIVNDFQKGDIAEGYSVSREKKESFPLTVTSAQKNPTAFYLCASSRPRLDRGRWNTEAFFGQGTRLTVV.

V usage is TRBV7-3 and J usage is TRBJ1-1; 7 positions match TRBD1. CDR1 and CDR2 (germline): SGHTA, FQGTGA. The V gene end was trimmed by 6 bases and the J gene end by 0 bases; junction bases not matched to a gene: 13. CDR3 length: 17 residues. CDR3 loop: CASSPKTGSGMNTEAFF. In DNA, the CDR3 is TGTGCCAGCAGTCCCAAGACAGGGTCGGGGATGAACACTGAAGCTTTCTTT.